This T cell receptor (beta chain) is from a study of shared clonotypes between healthy human individuals. The CDR3 covers 13 residues. Per the germline V gene, CDR1 is SGHVS and CDR2 is FQNEAQ. V lost 1 base to trimming and J lost 4 bases, with 5 bases between them. This clone occurred once. Its antigen remains unidentified. CD45RO-negative cells were positively selected for CCR7, leaving out terminally differentiated effector memory CD45RA+ cells. Regarding the study as a whole: The sampled material consisted only of blood, and tissue repertoires are likely to differ. Sorted-subset sequencing, rarefaction showed, was incomplete despite large depth. As a rule, naive subsets had a larger estimated richness than memory subsets.

The assay ran at deep level. Clones were sequenced by immunoSEQ multiplex PCR, and TCRdb holds only the in-frame ones, with some missing. The profile covers about 2,200,000 clones, with 85% to 95% appearing a single time and under 2% taken by the ten largest. Source material: naive CD8+ T cells from PBMCs. The sequence derives from a man aged 18 to 35 in good health. Some clones in this sample may be carry-over from other donors' samples. The rearrangement joins TRBV7-8 to TRBJ2-1; D not certain. CDR3 sequence reads: CASSLGMYNEQFF. CDR3 sequence (DNA): TGTGCCAGCAGCTTAGGAATGTACAATGAGCAGTTCTTC.